The entry below gives a single TCR beta chain sequence along with its context. These data originate in a study of blood T cell repertoires in COVID-19. The ends were cut back, 2 bases at V and 8 bases at J, with 19 bases in the middle. This CDR3 is built from 15 residues. Germline CDR1 SGDLS, CDR2 YYNGEE. Libraries were prepared by immunoSEQ multiplex PCR; TCRdb keeps only in-frame clonotypes and omits some of them. This sample carries around 130,000 clones, roughly four fifths of them seen once, and the ten largest clones take about 2.3%. The sequenced sample was PBMCs or T cells enriched from blood (not recorded which). The source of this sequence is a man in his forties with acute COVID-19. The chain employs TRBV9 and TRBJ1-2; a possible D gene is TRBD1 (5 bases). As DNA, the CDR3 is TGTGCCAGCAGCGTCCGAGGGACTACCACTGGGGGCTACACCTTC. Its protein is CASSVRGTTTGGYTF.